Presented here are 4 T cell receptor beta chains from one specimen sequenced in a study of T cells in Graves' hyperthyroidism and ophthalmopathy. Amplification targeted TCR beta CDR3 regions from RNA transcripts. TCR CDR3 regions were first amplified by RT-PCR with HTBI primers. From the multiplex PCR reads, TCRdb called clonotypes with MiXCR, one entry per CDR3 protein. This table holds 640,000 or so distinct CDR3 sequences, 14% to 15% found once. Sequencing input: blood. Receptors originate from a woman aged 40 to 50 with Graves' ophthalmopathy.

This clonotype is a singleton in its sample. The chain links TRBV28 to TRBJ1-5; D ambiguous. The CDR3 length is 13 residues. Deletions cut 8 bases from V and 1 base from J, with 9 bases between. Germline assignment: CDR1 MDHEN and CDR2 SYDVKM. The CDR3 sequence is CASAIRSNQPQHF. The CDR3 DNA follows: TGTGCCAGCGCCATCCGGAGCAATCAGCCCCAGCATTTT. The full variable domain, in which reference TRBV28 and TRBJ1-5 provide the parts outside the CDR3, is DVKVTQSSRYLVKRTGEKVFLECVQDMDHENMFWYRQDPGLGLRLIYFSYDVKMKEKGDIPEGYSVSREKKERFSLILESASTNQTSMYLCASAIRSNQPQHFGDGTRLSIL.

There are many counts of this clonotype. The CDR3 coding sequence is TGTGCCAGTAGTATATCCCGGACAGGGGGCGCAGTGGGGAATCAGCCCCAGCATTTT. Translating it yields CASSISRTGGAVGNQPQHF. The chain couples TRBV19 to TRBJ1-5; TRBD1 aligns across 11 bases. Germline loops: CDR1 LNHDA, CDR2 SQIVND (reference sequence). CDR3 length: 19 residues. The ends lost 2 bases at V and 4 bases at J; junction bases unmatched: 13.

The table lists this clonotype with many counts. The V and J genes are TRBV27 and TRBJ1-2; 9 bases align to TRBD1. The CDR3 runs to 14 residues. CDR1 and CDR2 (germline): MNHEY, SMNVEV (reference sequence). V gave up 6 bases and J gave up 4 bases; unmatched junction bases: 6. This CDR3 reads CASSRGQGGYGYTF. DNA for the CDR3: TGTGCCAGCAGCCGGGGACAGGGAGGCTATGGCTACACCTTC.

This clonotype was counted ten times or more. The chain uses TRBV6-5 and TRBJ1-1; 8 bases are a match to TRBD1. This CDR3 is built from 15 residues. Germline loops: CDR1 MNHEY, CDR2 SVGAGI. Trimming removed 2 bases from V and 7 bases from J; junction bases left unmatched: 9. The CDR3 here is CASSYELQGVVEAFF. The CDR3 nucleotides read TGTGCCAGCAGTTACGAGTTACAGGGGGTGGTTGAAGCTTTCTTT.